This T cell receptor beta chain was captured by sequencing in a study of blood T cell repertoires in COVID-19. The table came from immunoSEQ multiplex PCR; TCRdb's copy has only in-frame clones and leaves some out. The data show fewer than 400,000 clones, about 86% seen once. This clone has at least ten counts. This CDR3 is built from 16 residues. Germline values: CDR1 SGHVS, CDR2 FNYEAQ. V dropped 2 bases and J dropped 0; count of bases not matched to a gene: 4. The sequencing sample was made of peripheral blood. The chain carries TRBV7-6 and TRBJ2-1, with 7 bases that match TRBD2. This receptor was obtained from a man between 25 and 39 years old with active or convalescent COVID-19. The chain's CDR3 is CASSLMGGSSYNEQFF. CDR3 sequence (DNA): TGTGCCAGCAGCTTAATGGGCGGGAGCTCCTACAATGAGCAGTTCTTC.